This entry lists 2 T cell receptor beta chains sequenced from one sample in a study of T cell repertoires in cytomegalovirus infection. TCRdb reprocessed the reads with MiXCR, giving one entry per CDR3 protein. This sample has hundreds of thousands of distinct CDR3 sequences; approximately 32% occur once, and the top ten carry 9.5% to 15%. Their antigens remain unidentified. The starting material was cultured CD8+ T cells from PBMCs, obtained from culture after CMV antigen stimulation. The receptors derive from a human donor in good health (CMV status not recorded). Some clones in this sample may be carry-over from other donors' samples.

The chain combines TRBV28 with TRBJ2-4; 9 positions match TRBD1. J gave up 5 bases and V 8 bases, and 10 bases lay outside the gene matches. Germline lookup yields CDR1 MDHEN and CDR2 SYDVKM. CDR3 size: 15 residues. The CDR3 DNA sequence: TGTGCCAGCGGCACCAACCGGGACAGGGAAAACATTCAGTACTTC. Protein: CASGTNRDRENIQYF.

The rearrangement uses TRBV6-5 and TRBJ2-3; D remains ambiguous. V was cut by 8 bases and J by 4 bases, with 10 bases left in between. The V gene's germline CDR1 is MNHEY and CDR2 SVGAGI. The CDR3 runs 12 residues. For the CDR3, the DNA is TGTGCCAGCCGCAAAAACGCAGATACGCAGTATTTT. This codes for CASRKNADTQYF.